One and the same sample provided the 19 T cell receptor beta chains below, sequenced in a study of blood T cell repertoires in COVID-19. Data came from immunoSEQ multiplex PCR; TCRdb stores just in-frame clones and leaves some out. The table lists 150,000 to 200,000 clones, approximately 92% of them singletons. Sample: PBMCs or T cells enriched from blood (not recorded which). Receptors were obtained from a woman between 35 and 50 years old with acute COVID-19.

This chain connects TRBV4-1 to TRBJ2-7; 8 bases align to TRBD1. Germline CDR1 and CDR2: MGHRA and YSYEKL. The length of the CDR3 is 15 residues. V shed 1 base, J shed 3 bases, and the junction held 5 bases outside the gene matches. The CDR3 reads CASSQGQGQSYEQYF. CDR3 bases: TGCGCCAGCAGCCAAGGACAGGGGCAGAGCTACGAGCAGTACTTC.

The J gene is TRBJ1-6, the V gene TRBV18; TRBD1 matches 10 bases. The CDR3 totals 13 residues. CDR1 KGHSH and CDR2 LQKENI come from the germline V gene. The V segment lost 6 bases and the J segment 8 bases; nucleotides outside the gene matches: 1. CDR3: CASSGQGDSPLHF. For the CDR3, the DNA is TGTGCCAGCTCCGGACAGGGGGATTCACCCCTCCACTTT.

The V and J genes are TRBV5-4 and TRBJ1-3; the D is unclear. The ends were cut back, 4 bases at V and 0 bases at J, with 5 bases in the middle. The CDR3 is 13 amino acids. CDR1 is SGHNT and CDR2 is YYREEE in the germline V gene (reference sequence). This chain's CDR3 is CASSDTSGNTIYF. CDR3 coding DNA: TGTGCCAGCAGCGACACCTCTGGAAACACCATATATTTT.

The gene calls are TRBV20-1 and TRBJ1-1, with D unresolved. CDR3 length equals 13 residues. Trimming shortened V by 3 bases and J by 1 base, and 9 bases separated the two germline ends. Germline assignment: CDR1 DFQATT and CDR2 SNEGSKA (reference sequence). The CDR3 sequence is CSASPTSNTEAFF. CDR3 nucleotides: TGCAGTGCTAGTCCCACTTCGAACACTGAAGCTTTCTTT.

The gene calls are TRBV19 and TRBJ2-7; D is unresolved. The CDR3 totals 13 residues. Trimming removed 3 bases at V and 0 bases at J, with 6 bases between. CDR1 is LNHDA and CDR2 is SQIVND in the germline V gene (reference sequence). The CDR3 sequence is CASSIPSSYEQYF. The CDR3, as DNA: TGTGCCAGTAGTATTCCGAGCTCCTACGAGCAGTACTTC.

The rearrangement links TRBV9 to TRBJ2-6, with TRBD2 matching 10 bases. V lost 1 base, J lost 3 bases, and 10 bases stayed unmatched. The V gene's germline CDR1 is SGDLS and CDR2 YYNGEE. The CDR3 contains 19 residues. This chain's CDR3 is CASSVTPAGGPGGANVLTF. The CDR3 DNA reads TGTGCCAGCAGCGTAACCCCAGCGGGGGGGCCTGGTGGGGCCAACGTCCTGACTTTC.

This chain joins TRBV7-9 and TRBJ2-3; 7 nucleotides match TRBD1. Trimming removed 0 bases from V and 3 bases from J; junction bases left unmatched: 3. The CDR3 contains 15 residues. Germline V gene sequence: CDR1 SEHNR, CDR2 FQNEAQ (reference sequence). Here the CDR3 DNA reads TGTGCCAGCAGCTTAGCCGACAGGGTGACAGATACGCAGTATTTT. Translating it yields CASSLADRVTDTQYF.

The chain employs TRBV11-3 and TRBJ2-7; maybe TRBD1 (5 bases). The CDR3 has 18 residues. Trimming cost V 5 bases and J 4 bases, with 27 bases left between them. The germline V gene has CDR1 SGHNT and CDR2 YENEEA. As DNA, the CDR3 is TGTGCCAGCAGCATAACCGGCGCAGGGTTCCTAGTTATTTACGAGCAGTACTTC. It codes for CASSITGAGFLVIYEQYF.

The gene calls are TRBV3-1 (or the pseudogene TRBV3-2) and TRBJ2-1, with no clear D. The CDR3 runs 15 residues. Between the trimmed V and J ends, which lost 5 bases and 0 bases, there was a span of 11 bases. The germline CDR1 and CDR2 sequences are LGHDT and YNNKEL (reference sequence). The CDR3 region is CASSSHPGSYNEQFF. The CDR3 nucleotides read TGTGCCAGCAGCTCTCATCCGGGCTCCTACAATGAGCAGTTCTTC.

The chain uses TRBV7-2 and TRBJ2-2, with 8 bases fitting TRBD2. The CDR3 is made up of 15 amino acids. Germline V gene data show CDR1 as SGHTA and CDR2 as FQGNSA. After removal of 0 bases from V and 6 bases from J, the junction contained 3 bases not matched to a gene. The CDR3 nucleotides read TGTGCCAGCAGCTTAGCGCTCGGGGGGGCCGGGGAGCTGTTTTTT. This encodes CASSLALGGAGELFF.

The V and J genes are TRBV14 and TRBJ2-4; no clear D gene. Between the trimmed V and J ends, which lost 0 bases and 7 bases, there was a span of 4 bases. The CDR3 is 12 amino acids. From germline, CDR1 is SGHDN and CDR2 FVKESK. CDR3 loop: CASSQDRNIQYF. The CDR3 DNA follows: TGTGCCAGCAGCCAAGACCGGAACATTCAGTACTTC.

J is TRBJ1-1 and V is TRBV21-1; TRBD1 is the table's D call and was not checked against the DNA. TRBV21-1 is described as a pseudogene. CDR3 length: 13 amino acids. The CDR3 is CASSPRVYTEAFF. The CDR3 nucleotides are TGTGCCAGCAGCCCCAGGGTGTACACTGAAGCTTTCTTT.

This clone was detected once. V and J are TRBV19 and TRBJ1-1, with 8 bases lining up with TRBD1. This CDR3 comprises 16 residues. Germline V gene data show CDR1 as LNHDA and CDR2 as SQIVND (reference sequence). V shed 3 bases, J shed 5 bases, and the junction held 11 bases outside the gene matches. The CDR3 spells CASSIGTGQSRTEAFF. CDR3 bases: TGTGCCAGTAGTATCGGGACAGGTCAATCTAGGACTGAAGCTTTCTTT.

In its sample, this clone was seen once. This chain connects TRBV11-2 to TRBJ2-5; a weak D match, TRBD2 (7 bases). The germline V gene encodes CDR1 SGHAT and CDR2 FQNNGV. The CDR3 totals 15 residues. The germline V and J ends were trimmed by 3 bases and 5 bases, with 16 bases remaining between them. CDR3 sequence: CASSFLGGGRETQYF. The CDR3 DNA reads TGTGCCAGCAGCTTCTTGGGGGGGGGCCGGGAGACCCAGTACTTC.

The gene calls are TRBV6-6 and TRBJ1-5, with D hard to call. Germline lookup yields CDR1 MNHNY and CDR2 SVGAGI (reference sequence). V shed 6 bases and J shed 7 bases, with 13 bases lying between them. This CDR3 has 13 residues. The CDR3 bases are TGTGCCAGCAGCCTCGGGAGAGACCAGCCCCAGCATTTT. It codes for CASSLGRDQPQHF.

The chain employs TRBV18 and TRBJ2-3, with D possibly matching TRBD2 (6 bases). The CDR3 consists of 13 residues. CDR1 is KGHSH, CDR2 LQKENI, per germline. Trimming stripped 4 bases from V and 4 bases from J, with 9 bases between. CDR3 region: CASSLTGADTQYF. The CDR3 bases are TGTGCCAGCTCACTGACGGGGGCAGATACGCAGTATTTT.

This clone was recorded once. The genes are TRBV2 and TRBJ1-4; the D is unclear. Between the trimmed V and J ends, which lost 2 bases and 5 bases, there was a span of 12 bases. The CDR3 is 15 residues long. Germline CDR1 is SNHLY and CDR2 is FYNNEI. CDR3 region: CASSEITAANEKLFF. The CDR3 nucleotides are TGTGCCAGCAGTGAAATAACGGCGGCAAATGAAAAACTGTTTTTT.

V is TRBV4-3 and J is TRBJ2-1; 10 bases map to TRBD2. Germline CDR1 and CDR2: LGHNA and YSLEER. CDR3 length: 19 amino acids. V dropped 0 bases and J dropped 1; count of bases not matched to a gene: 9. The CDR3 coding sequence is TGCGCCAGCAGCCAAGACGCGCGAGGAGCGGGAGGGTCCTACAATGAGCAGTTCTTC. Translation: CASSQDARGAGGSYNEQFF.

The genes are TRBV5-1 and TRBJ2-2, with 7 bases fitting TRBD2. CDR1 is SGHRS, CDR2 YFSETQ, per germline. The CDR3 has 18 residues. The junction had 11 bases not matched to a gene; V was cut back by 3 bases and J by 0 bases. The CDR3 protein is CASSWPGTTNPNTGELFF. In nucleotides, the CDR3 is TGCGCCAGCAGCTGGCCCGGGACTACCAACCCGAACACCGGGGAGCTGTTTTTT.